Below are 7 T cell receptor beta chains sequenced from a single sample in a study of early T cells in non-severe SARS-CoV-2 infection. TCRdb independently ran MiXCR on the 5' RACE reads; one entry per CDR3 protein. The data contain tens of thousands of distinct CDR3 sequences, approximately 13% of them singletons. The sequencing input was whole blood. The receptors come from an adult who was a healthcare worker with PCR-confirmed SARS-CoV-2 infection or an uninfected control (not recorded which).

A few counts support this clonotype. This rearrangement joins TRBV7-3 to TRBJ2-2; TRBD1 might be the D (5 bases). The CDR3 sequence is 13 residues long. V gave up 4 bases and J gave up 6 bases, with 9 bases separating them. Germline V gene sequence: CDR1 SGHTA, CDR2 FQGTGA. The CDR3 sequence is CASSSRVAGELFF. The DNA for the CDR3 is TGTGCCAGCAGCTCCAGGGTGGCCGGGGAGCTGTTTTTT.

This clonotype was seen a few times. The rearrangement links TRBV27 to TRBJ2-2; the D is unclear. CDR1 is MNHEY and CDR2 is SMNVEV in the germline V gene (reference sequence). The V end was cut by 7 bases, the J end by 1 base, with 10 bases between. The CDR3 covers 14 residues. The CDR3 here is CASTRVGNTGELFF. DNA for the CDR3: TGTGCCAGCACCCGGGTAGGGAACACCGGGGAGCTGTTTTTT.

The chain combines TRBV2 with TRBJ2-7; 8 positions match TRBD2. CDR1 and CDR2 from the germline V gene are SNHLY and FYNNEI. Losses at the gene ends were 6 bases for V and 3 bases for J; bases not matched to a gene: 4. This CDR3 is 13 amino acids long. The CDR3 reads CASRWSGSYEQYF. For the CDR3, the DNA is TGTGCCAGCAGGTGGAGCGGGAGCTACGAGCAGTACTTC.

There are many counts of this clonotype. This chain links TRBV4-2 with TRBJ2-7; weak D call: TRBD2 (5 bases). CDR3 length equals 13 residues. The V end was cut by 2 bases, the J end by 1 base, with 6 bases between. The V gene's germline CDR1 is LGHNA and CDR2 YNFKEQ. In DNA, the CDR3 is TGTGCCAGCAGCCAAAAGCGGTCCTACGAGCAGTACTTC. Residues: CASSQKRSYEQYF.

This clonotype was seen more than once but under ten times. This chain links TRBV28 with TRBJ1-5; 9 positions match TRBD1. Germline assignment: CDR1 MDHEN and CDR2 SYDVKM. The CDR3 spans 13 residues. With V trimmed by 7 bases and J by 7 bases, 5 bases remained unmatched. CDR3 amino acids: CASIRTGEQPQHF. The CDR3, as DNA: TGTGCCAGCATTAGGACAGGGGAACAGCCCCAGCATTTT.

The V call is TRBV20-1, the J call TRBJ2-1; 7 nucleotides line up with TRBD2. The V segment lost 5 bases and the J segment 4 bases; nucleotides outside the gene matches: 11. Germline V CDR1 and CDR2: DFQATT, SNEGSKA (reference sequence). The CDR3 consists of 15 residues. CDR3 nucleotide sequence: TGCAGTGCTCCCAGGGAGGGCGTCACTTACAATGAGCAGTTCTTC. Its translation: CSAPREGVTYNEQFF.

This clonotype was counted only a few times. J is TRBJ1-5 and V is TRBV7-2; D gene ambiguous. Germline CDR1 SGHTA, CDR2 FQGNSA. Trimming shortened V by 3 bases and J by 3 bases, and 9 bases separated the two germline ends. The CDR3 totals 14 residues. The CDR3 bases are TGTGCCAGCAGCTTGGGCACTCCCAATCAGCCCCAGCATTTT. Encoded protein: CASSLGTPNQPQHF.